One sample yielded the 14 T cell receptor beta chains listed below, sequenced in a study of T-cell reconstitution after alpha-beta-depleted transplantation in children. Unique molecular identifiers were incorporated when the TCRbeta library was constructed. TCRdb processed the PCR reads anew with MiXCR; each CDR3 protein has one entry. Among roughly 220,000 distinct CDR3 sequences listed, about 12% were seen once. The material was PBMCs from the stem cell graft donor, obtained from the stem cell graft. The origin of the receptors is a human donor who donated a stem cell graft to a child with acute lymphoblastic leukemia.

The V and J genes are TRBV30 and TRBJ2-1; 7 nucleotides align to TRBD1. The CDR3 spans 14 residues. After removal of 6 bases from V and 4 bases from J, the junction contained 9 bases not matched to a gene. Germline V gene sequence: CDR1 GTSNPN, CDR2 SVGIG (reference sequence). In DNA form, the CDR3 reads TGTGCCTGCGGTGACAGGGTTGATTACAATGAGCAGTTCTTC. This translates into CACGDRVDYNEQFF.

This clonotype was counted ten times or more. The chain joins TRBV5-5 to TRBJ2-2; D is possibly TRBD2 (5 bases). Germline CDR1 SGHKS, CDR2 YYEKEE (reference sequence). V was pared by 7 bases and J by 5 bases, with 18 bases between. The CDR3 extends over 15 amino acids. CDR3 sequence: CASLKIGGPTGELFF. The CDR3, as DNA: TGTGCCAGCTTGAAGATAGGAGGTCCAACCGGGGAGCTGTTTTTT.

A note on this clonotype: This may come from a read error, since a much larger clone is one base off. This chain connects TRBV10-3 to TRBJ2-5, with D unclear. The V gene's germline CDR1 is ENHRY and CDR2 SYGVKD. Trimming took 3 bases from V and 4 from J, leaving 12 bases between them. The CDR3 consists of 14 residues. The chain's CDR3 is CAISESESGETQYF. CDR3 sequence (DNA): TGTGCCATCAGTGAATCTGAATCAGGAGAGACCCAGTACTTC.

This clonotype appeared many times. The chain joins TRBV24-1 to TRBJ1-1; D ambiguous. Germline values: CDR1 KGHDR, CDR2 SFDVKD. V was shortened by 5 bases and J by 1 base, with 7 bases between the two germline ends. The CDR3 totals 13 residues. In DNA form, the CDR3 reads TGTGCCACCAGTGGTAGTAGGAACACTGAAGCTTTCTTT. Translated: CATSGSRNTEAFF.

The sample holds many counts of this clonotype. The chain carries TRBV5-1 and TRBJ2-5, with D perhaps matching TRBD2 (6 bases). Per the germline V gene, CDR1 is SGHRS and CDR2 is YFSETQ. The V end lost 2 bases, the J end lost 4 bases, and 15 bases lay between the germline ends. This CDR3 region has 15 residues. The CDR3 DNA follows: TGCGCCAGCAGCTTTCAGTTGGAGGGACGAGAGACCCAGTACTTC. This encodes CASSFQLEGRETQYF.

The chain uses TRBV5-3 and TRBJ1-2, with D unclear. TRBV5-3 counts as an open reading frame of uncertain function. This CDR3 is 14 amino acids long. The V and J ends lost 0 bases and 6 bases respectively, with 12 bases between them. The CDR3 loop reads CARSLARTADGYTF. The CDR3 nucleotides are TGTGCCAGAAGCTTGGCCCGGACTGCGGATGGCTACACCTTC.

Details on this clonotype: A much larger clone lies one base from this, so it may be a read error. V and J are TRBV20-1 and TRBJ2-7; the D is unclear. The CDR3 runs 12 residues. From germline, CDR1 is DFQATT and CDR2 SNEGSKA (reference sequence). The CDR3 protein is CSAIRTSYDQYF. The CDR3 nucleotides are TGCAGTGCGATACGGACCTCCTACGACCAGTACTTC.

V gene TRBV19 combines with J gene TRBJ2-1; 15 bases are a match to TRBD2. CDR1 LNHDA and CDR2 SQIVND come from the germline V gene (reference sequence). V dropped 5 bases and J dropped 10; count of bases not matched to a gene: 12. The CDR3 spans 17 residues. In nucleotides, the CDR3 is TGTGCCAGTAGTCCTTCACAGGGACTAGCGGGAGGTCGGGAGCAGTTCTTC. Protein: CASSPSQGLAGGREQFF.

This clonotype has just a few counts. This chain uses TRBV20-1 with TRBJ2-2; TRBD2 might be the D (6 bases). Trimming removed 5 bases from V and 2 bases from J, with 15 bases in between. Germline assignment: CDR1 DFQATT and CDR2 SNEGSKA (reference sequence). This CDR3 has 15 amino acids. This CDR3 reads CSAVLGGANTGELFF. The CDR3 nucleotides read TGCAGTGCTGTCCTCGGGGGAGCAAACACCGGGGAGCTGTTTTTT.

The rearrangement uses TRBV6-1 and TRBJ2-5; 7 bases align to TRBD2. The germline CDR1 and CDR2 sequences are MNHNS and SASEGT. CDR3 size: 13 residues. With V trimmed by 6 bases and J by 5 bases, 6 bases remained unmatched. The CDR3 bases are TGTGCCAGCAGGGCGCGGCGGGGGGAGACCCAGTACTTC. Amino acid sequence: CASRARRGETQYF.

Worth noting for this clonotype: Mismatch with germline at one junction end may stem from a read error. The chain carries TRBV18 and TRBJ2-1, with a tentative D call TRBD2 (5 bases). The CDR3 runs 13 residues. Germline V gene data show CDR1 as KGHSH and CDR2 as LQKENI. CDR3 sequence: CGSSLLGDNEQFF. The CDR3 nucleotides are TGTGGCAGCTCACTCCTCGGGGACAATGAGCAGTTCTTC.

This clonotype was found many times. The chain is built from TRBV9 and TRBJ2-7; 9 bases align to TRBD1. Trimming removed 6 bases from V and 2 bases from J; junction bases left unmatched: 6. Germline CDR1 is SGDLS and CDR2 is YYNGEE. The CDR3 has 14 residues. The CDR3 spells CASTPGQGTYEQYF. CDR3 sequence (DNA): TGTGCCAGCACCCCTGGACAGGGGACCTACGAGCAGTACTTC.

This clonotype has at least ten counts. The V and J genes are TRBV28 and TRBJ2-7; a possible D gene is TRBD2 (6 bases). With 4 bases removed from V and 6 bases from J, the gap between germline ends came to 10 bases. The CDR3 sequence is 12 residues long. Germline assignment: CDR1 MDHEN and CDR2 SYDVKM. CDR3 amino acids: CASSYGGPEQYF. CDR3 nucleotides: TGTGCCAGCAGTTATGGAGGGCCCGAGCAGTACTTC.

This clonotype was detected many times. V and J are TRBV7-9 and TRBJ2-7; TRBD1 agrees at 8 bases. Germline CDR1 and CDR2: SEHNR and FQNEAQ (reference sequence). Trimming cost V 5 bases and J 5 bases; bases outside gene matches: 11. This CDR3 spans 15 amino acids. CDR3 loop: CASSPIKDRVDEQYF. The CDR3 region has the DNA TGTGCCAGCAGCCCAATCAAGGACAGGGTGGACGAGCAGTACTTC.